A single sample gave rise to the 6 T cell receptor beta chains below, sequenced in a study of a mutant IDH1 vaccine in newly diagnosed glioma. Some clones are missing from TCRdb's copy, which holds only in-frame ones; the method was immunoSEQ multiplex PCR. The sample contains some 22,000 clones, approximately 90% of which appear only once. As for time point: baseline, week 1 (first vaccination visit). Treatment described: pre-vaccination baseline after standard-of-care therapy. Sequencing was performed on PBMCs, taken from a glioma patient treated with radiotherapy, temozolomide or both. Every receptor here comes from a young man with glioma.

This chain links TRBV2 with TRBJ2-5; no reliable D call. Trimming took 6 bases from V and 3 from J, leaving 5 bases between them. Germline values: CDR1 SNHLY, CDR2 FYNNEI. The CDR3 sequence is 11 residues long. The CDR3 DNA is TGTGCCAGCAGCCTTAAAGAGACCCAGTACTTC. Its translation: CASSLKETQYF. The whole variable domain, filled in from reference TRBV2 and TRBJ2-5, reads EPEVTQTPSHQVTQMGQEVILRCVPISNHLYFYWYRQILGQKVEFLVSFYNNEISEKSEIFDDQFSVERPDGSNFTLKIRSTKLEDSAMYFCASSLKETQYFGPGTRLLVL.

CDR3 coding DNA: TGTGCCAGCAGTTACGTCGGGGAACTCTATGGCTACACCTTC. It specifies CASSYVGELYGYTF. This rearrangement joins TRBV6-6 to TRBJ1-2; D is uncertain. V was shortened by 2 bases and J by 4 bases, with 11 bases between the two germline ends. Per the germline V gene, CDR1 is MNHNY and CDR2 is SVGAGI (reference sequence). CDR3 size: 14 residues.

Here the CDR3 reads CASSLALFGTSGRDNEQFF. CDR3 sequence (DNA): TGCGCCAGCAGCTTGGCCTTATTTGGGACTAGCGGGAGGGACAATGAGCAGTTCTTC. The gene calls are TRBV5-1 and TRBJ2-1; 16 bases are a match to TRBD2. Trimming cost V 0 bases and J 5 bases; bases outside gene matches: 8. In germline, CDR1 is SGHRS, CDR2 YFSETQ. This CDR3 is 19 amino acids long.

The chain joins TRBV27 to TRBJ2-5; D possibly corresponds to TRBD1 (5 bases). The DNA end is a closer match to TRBJ2-7, so the J assignment may be wrong. The CDR3 loop spans 13 amino acids. CDR1 is MNHEY, CDR2 SMNVEV, per germline (reference sequence). In nucleotides, the CDR3 is TGTGCCAGCAGTTTAAAGGACAATTACGAGCAGTACTTC. Its translation: CASSLKDNYEQYF.

V usage is TRBV5-1 and J usage is TRBJ2-5; D may match TRBD1 or TRBD2 (5 bases each). V gave up 3 bases and J gave up 4 bases, with 13 bases separating them. Looked up from germline, CDR1 is SGHRS and CDR2 is YFSETQ. This CDR3 spans 14 amino acids. CDR3 bases: TGCGCCAGCAGCTACGGGGCCTTTGGAGAGACCCAGTACTTC. As protein: CASSYGAFGETQYF.

This sequence joins TRBV7-9 and TRBJ2-3; possibly TRBD2 for D (5 bases). The CDR3 is 15 amino acids. Trimming cost V 5 bases and J 4 bases, with 16 bases left between them. The germline CDR1 and CDR2 sequences are SEHNR and FQNEAQ (reference sequence). In nucleotides, the CDR3 is TGTGCCAGCAGCCTCGCCCTGGGAGAGGCAGATACGCAGTATTTT. Translating gives CASSLALGEADTQYF. The complete variable domain, with remaining parts taken from reference TRBV7-9 and TRBJ2-3, reads DTGVSQNPRHKITKRGQNVTFRCDPISEHNRLYWYRQTLGQGPEFLTYFQNEAQLEKSRLLSDRFSAERPKGSFSTLEIQRTEQGDSAMYLCASSLALGEADTQYFGPGTRLTVL.